This T cell receptor (beta chain) came from a study of blood T cell repertoires in COVID-19. The table came from immunoSEQ multiplex PCR; TCRdb's copy has only in-frame clones and leaves some out. This sample has about 170,000 clones, with 65% to 80% found just once. V shed 5 bases and J shed 6 bases, with 17 bases lying between them. The CDR3 is 14 residues long. Germline CDR1 reads MDHEN; CDR2 reads SYDVKM. In assigning cohorts, the study relied on participant-reported clinical history. The source material was PBMCs or T cells enriched from blood (not recorded which). The TCR comes from an older woman in a cohort exposed to, infected with or recovered from COVID-19 (not recorded which). This chain joins TRBV28 and TRBJ2-7, with D possibly matching TRBD2 (5 bases). CDR3 DNA: TGTGCCAGCAGTCAAACCGGGATCTCGCTCGAGCAGTACTTC. Its protein product is CASSQTGISLEQYF.